This TCR beta chain was sequenced in a study of shared clonotypes between healthy human individuals. When samples were unsorted, roughly 81 million PBMCs were used for genomic DNA. This clone was recorded many times. Measured with immunoSEQ multiplex PCR; TCRdb has only the in-frame clones, and not every one. The sample carries 450,000 to 500,000 clones, almost 80% recorded once. Per germline, CDR1 MNHNS and CDR2 SASEGT. Trimming shortened V by 6 bases and J by 8 bases, and 16 bases separated the two germline ends. The CDR3 totals 14 residues. This sequence was found in a woman between 40 and 50 years old in good health. Some clones in this sample may be carry-over from other donors' samples. The V call is TRBV6-1, the J call TRBJ1-4, with D maybe TRBD1 (5 bases). The sequencing input was PBMCs. The CDR3 DNA reads as TGTGCCAGCAGGGTCGGGACGGGAGAAGAAAAACTGTTTTTT. Its protein is CASRVGTGEEKLFF.